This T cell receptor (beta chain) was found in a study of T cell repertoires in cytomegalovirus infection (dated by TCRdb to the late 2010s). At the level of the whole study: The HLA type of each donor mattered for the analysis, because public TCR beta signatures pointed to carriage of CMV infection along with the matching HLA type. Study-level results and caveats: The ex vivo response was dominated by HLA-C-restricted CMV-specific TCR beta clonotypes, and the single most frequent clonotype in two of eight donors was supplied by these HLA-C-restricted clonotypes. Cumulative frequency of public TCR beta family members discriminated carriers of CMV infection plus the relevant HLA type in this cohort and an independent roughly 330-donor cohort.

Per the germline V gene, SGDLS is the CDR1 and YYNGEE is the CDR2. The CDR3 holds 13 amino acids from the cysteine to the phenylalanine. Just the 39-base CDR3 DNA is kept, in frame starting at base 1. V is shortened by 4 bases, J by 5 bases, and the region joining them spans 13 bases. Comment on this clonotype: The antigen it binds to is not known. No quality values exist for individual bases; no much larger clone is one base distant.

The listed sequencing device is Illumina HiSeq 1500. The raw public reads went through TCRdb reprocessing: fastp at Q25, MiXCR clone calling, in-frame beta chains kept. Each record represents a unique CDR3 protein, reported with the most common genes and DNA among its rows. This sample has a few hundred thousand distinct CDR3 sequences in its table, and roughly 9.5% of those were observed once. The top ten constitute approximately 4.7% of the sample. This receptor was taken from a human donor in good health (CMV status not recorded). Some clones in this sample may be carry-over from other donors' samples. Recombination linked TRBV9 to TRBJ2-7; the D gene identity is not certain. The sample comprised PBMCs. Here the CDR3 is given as CASSLTADHEQYF. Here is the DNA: TGTGCCAGCAGCCTCACAGCTGATCACGAGCAGTACTTC.